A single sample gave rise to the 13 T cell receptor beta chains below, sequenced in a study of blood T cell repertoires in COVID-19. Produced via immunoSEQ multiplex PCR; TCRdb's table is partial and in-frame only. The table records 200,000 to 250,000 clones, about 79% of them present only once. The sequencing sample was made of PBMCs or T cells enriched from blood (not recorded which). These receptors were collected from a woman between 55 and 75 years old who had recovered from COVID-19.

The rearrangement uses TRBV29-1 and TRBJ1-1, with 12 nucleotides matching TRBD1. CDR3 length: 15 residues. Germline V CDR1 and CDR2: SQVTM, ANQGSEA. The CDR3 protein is CSQITPGQGANEAFF. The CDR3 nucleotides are TGCAGTCAAATAACCCCGGGACAGGGGGCGAATGAAGCTTTCTTT.

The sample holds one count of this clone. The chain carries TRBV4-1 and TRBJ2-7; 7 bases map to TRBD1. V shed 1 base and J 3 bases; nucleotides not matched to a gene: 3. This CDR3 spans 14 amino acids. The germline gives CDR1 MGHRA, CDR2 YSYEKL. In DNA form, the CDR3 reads TGCGCCAGCAGCCAAGGGACAGGCCTCTACGAGCAGTACTTC. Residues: CASSQGTGLYEQYF.

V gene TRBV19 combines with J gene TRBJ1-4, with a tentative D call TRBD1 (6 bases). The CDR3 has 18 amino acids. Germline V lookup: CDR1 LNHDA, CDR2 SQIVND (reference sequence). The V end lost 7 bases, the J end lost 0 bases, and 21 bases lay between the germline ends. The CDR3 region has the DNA TGTGCCAGTACCCCAAGAGGGCCAGGGGATGCAACTAATGAAAAACTGTTTTTT. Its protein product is CASTPRGPGDATNEKLFF.

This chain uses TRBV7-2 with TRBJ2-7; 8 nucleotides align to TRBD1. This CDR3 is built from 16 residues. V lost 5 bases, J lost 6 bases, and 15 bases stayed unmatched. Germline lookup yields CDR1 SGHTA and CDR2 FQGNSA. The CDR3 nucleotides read TGTGCCAGCAGCCCCACGACCGCGACAGGGGACGCCGAGCAGTACTTC. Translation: CASSPTTATGDAEQYF.

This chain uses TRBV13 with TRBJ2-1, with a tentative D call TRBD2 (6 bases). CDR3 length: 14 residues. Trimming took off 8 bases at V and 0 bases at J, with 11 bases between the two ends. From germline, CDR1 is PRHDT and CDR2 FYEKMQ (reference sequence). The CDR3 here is CASVLTSSYNEQFF. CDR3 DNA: TGTGCCAGCGTATTGACTAGCTCCTACAATGAGCAGTTCTTC.

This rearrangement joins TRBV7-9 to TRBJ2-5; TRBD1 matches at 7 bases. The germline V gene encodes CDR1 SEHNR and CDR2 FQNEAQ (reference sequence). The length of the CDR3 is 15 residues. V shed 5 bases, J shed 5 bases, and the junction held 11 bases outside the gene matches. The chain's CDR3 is CASSMFLGGAETQYF. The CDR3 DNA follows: TGTGCCAGCAGCATGTTCTTAGGGGGCGCGGAGACCCAGTACTTC.

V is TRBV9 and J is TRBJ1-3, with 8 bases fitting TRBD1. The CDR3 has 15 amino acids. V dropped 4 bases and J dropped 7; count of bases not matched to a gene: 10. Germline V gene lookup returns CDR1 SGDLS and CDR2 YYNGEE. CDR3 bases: TGTGCCAGCAGCCCGAGACAGGGGAAGTCGAACACCATATATTTT. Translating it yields CASSPRQGKSNTIYF. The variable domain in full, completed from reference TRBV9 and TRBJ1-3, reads DSGVTQTPKHLITATGQRVTLRCSPRSGDLSVYWYQQSLDQGLQFLIQYYNGEERAKGNILERFSAQQFPDLHSELNLSSLELGDSALYFCASSPRQGKSNTIYFGEGSWLTVV.

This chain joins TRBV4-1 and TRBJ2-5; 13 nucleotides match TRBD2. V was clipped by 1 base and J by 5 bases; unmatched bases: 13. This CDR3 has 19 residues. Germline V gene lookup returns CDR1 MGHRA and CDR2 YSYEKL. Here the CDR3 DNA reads TGCGCCAGCAGCCAAGGGGCCCTAACTAGCGGGAGGGCCCGTGAGACCCAGTACTTC. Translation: CASSQGALTSGRARETQYF.

As DNA, the CDR3 is TGTGCCAGCAGTTTAAACAGGGGTGGTGAGCAGTTCTTC. Translating gives CASSLNRGGEQFF. This sequence joins TRBV27 and TRBJ2-1, with 7 bases fitting TRBD1. This CDR3 is built from 13 residues. The germline CDR1 and CDR2 sequences are MNHEY and SMNVEV (reference sequence). V was clipped by 2 bases and J by 9 bases; unmatched bases: 4.

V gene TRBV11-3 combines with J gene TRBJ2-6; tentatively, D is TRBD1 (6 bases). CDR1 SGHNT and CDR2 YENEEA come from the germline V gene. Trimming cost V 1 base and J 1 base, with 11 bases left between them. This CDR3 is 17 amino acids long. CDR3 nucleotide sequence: TGTGCCAGCAGCTTAGGAACGACAGGTTCTGGGGCCAACGTCCTGACTTTC. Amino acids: CASSLGTTGSGANVLTF.

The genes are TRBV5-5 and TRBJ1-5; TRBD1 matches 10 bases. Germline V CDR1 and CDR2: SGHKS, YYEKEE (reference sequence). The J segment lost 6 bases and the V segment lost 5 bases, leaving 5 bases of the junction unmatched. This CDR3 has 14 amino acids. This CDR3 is CASSWDRGGQPQHF. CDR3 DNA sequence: TGTGCCAGCAGTTGGGACAGGGGCGGTCAGCCCCAGCATTTT.

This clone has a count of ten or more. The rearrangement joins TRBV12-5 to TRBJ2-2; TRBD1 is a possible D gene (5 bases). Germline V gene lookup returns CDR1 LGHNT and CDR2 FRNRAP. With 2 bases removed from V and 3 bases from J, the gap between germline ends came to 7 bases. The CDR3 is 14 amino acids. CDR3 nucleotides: TGTGCTAGTGGTTTGAGGACACACACCGGGGAGCTGTTTTTT. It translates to CASGLRTHTGELFF.

CDR3 in amino acids: CASSLRREAFF. DNA for the CDR3: TGTGCCAGCAGCTTGCGTCGGGAAGCTTTCTTT. The V and J genes are TRBV5-6 and TRBJ1-1; D ambiguous. The CDR3 totals 11 residues. Germline-derived CDR1 and CDR2 are SGHDT and YYEEEE. Trimming removed 1 base from V and 8 bases from J, with 6 bases in between.